Shown below are 26 T cell receptor beta chains from a single sample sequenced in a study of CD8 T cells in Susac syndrome. Random hexamers were used to reverse transcribe the RNA input (roughly 0.5 to 1 ug). TCRdb re-called the immunoSEQ multiplex PCR reads through MiXCR, storing one row per CDR3 protein. The sample includes around 130,000 distinct CDR3 sequences, roughly 94% of them seen just once. Sequencing used CD4+ T cells from PBMCs. The receptors here all came from a human donor in good health.

This chain links TRBV9 with TRBJ2-5; 9 positions match TRBD2. CDR1 and CDR2 from the germline V gene are SGDLS and YYNGEE. The junction had 7 bases not matched to a gene; V was cut back by 4 bases and J by 6 bases. This CDR3 comprises 14 residues. CDR3 sequence reads: CASSPGTSPQTQYF. The CDR3 DNA reads TGTGCCAGCAGCCCCGGGACTAGCCCACAGACCCAGTACTTC.

The V gene is TRBV19, the J gene TRBJ1-5, with 7 nucleotides matching TRBD1. Germline values: CDR1 LNHDA, CDR2 SQIVND (reference sequence). After removal of 6 bases from V and 0 bases from J, the junction contained 11 bases not matched to a gene. CDR3 length equals 17 residues. The chain's CDR3 is CASRRGRGAGSNQPQHF. CDR3 in DNA: TGTGCCAGTAGGCGGGGCAGGGGGGCCGGTAGCAATCAGCCCCAGCATTTT. Supplemented by reference TRBV19 and TRBJ1-5, the full variable domain reads DGGITQSPKYLFRKEGQNVTLSCEQNLNHDAMYWYRQDPGQGLRLIYYSQIVNDFQKGDIAEGYSVSREKKESFPLTVTSAQKNPTAFYLCASRRGRGAGSNQPQHFGDGTRLSIL.

This clonotype has a single count. The V call is TRBV5-1, the J call TRBJ2-1, with 8 bases fitting TRBD1. Germline CDR1 SGHRS, CDR2 YFSETQ. The CDR3 is made up of 15 amino acids. J gave up 0 bases and V 3 bases, and 2 bases lay outside the gene matches. The CDR3, as DNA: TGCGCCAGCAGCTGGACAGGGCACTCCTACAATGAGCAGTTCTTC. Translating it yields CASSWTGHSYNEQFF.

The chain is built from TRBV9 and TRBJ2-6; D could derive from TRBD1 or TRBD2 (6 bases each). V was shortened by 3 bases and J by 2 bases, with 9 bases between the two germline ends. The CDR3 loop spans 15 amino acids. Germline V lookup: CDR1 SGDLS, CDR2 YYNGEE. The CDR3, as DNA: TGTGCCAGCAGCGGGGGGGCTGCTGGGGCCAACGTCCTGACTTTC. As protein: CASSGGAAGANVLTF.

V is TRBV9 and J is TRBJ2-7, with no clear D. Germline CDR1 is SGDLS and CDR2 is YYNGEE. The germline V and J ends were trimmed by 0 bases and 1 base, with 8 bases remaining between them. The CDR3 loop spans 14 amino acids. The CDR3 is CASSVDWGSYEQYF. CDR3 DNA: TGTGCCAGCAGCGTAGATTGGGGTTCCTACGAGCAGTACTTC. Full variable domain (outside the CDR3, taken from reference TRBV9 and TRBJ2-7): DSGVTQTPKHLITATGQRVTLRCSPRSGDLSVYWYQQSLDQGLQFLIQYYNGEERAKGNILERFSAQQFPDLHSELNLSSLELGDSALYFCASSVDWGSYEQYFGPGTRLTVT.

V and J are TRBV3-1 and TRBJ2-1, with D perhaps TRBD1 or TRBD2 (6 bases each). Trimming removed 3 bases at V and 11 bases at J, with 17 bases between. Germline assignment: CDR1 LGHDT and CDR2 YNNKEL (reference sequence). This CDR3 is 14 amino acids long. CDR3 region: CASSHGGVGTQQFF. CDR3 sequence (DNA): TGTGCCAGCAGCCATGGGGGCGTAGGGACTCAGCAGTTCTTC.

V is TRBV28 and J is TRBJ2-5, with unresolved D. With 7 bases removed from V and 5 bases from J, the gap between germline ends came to 20 bases. In germline, CDR1 is MDHEN, CDR2 SYDVKM. The CDR3 covers 15 residues. In DNA form, the CDR3 reads TGTGCCAGCATCAAATTAGGGTCTCTAACGGAGACCCAGTACTTC. It is translated as CASIKLGSLTETQYF.

The chain links TRBV20-1 to TRBJ1-1; 8 bases align to TRBD1. Germline V CDR1 and CDR2: DFQATT, SNEGSKA (reference sequence). V trimming: 6 bases; J trimming: 1 base; junction bases outside the gene matches: 7. CDR3 length equals 14 residues. CDR3 DNA sequence: TGCAGTGCAAATCAGGGGGCTGCGAACACTGAAGCTTTCTTT. Amino acids: CSANQGAANTEAFF.

The chain combines TRBV5-1 with TRBJ2-1; TRBD2 is a possible D gene (5 bases). With 0 bases removed from V and 1 base from J, the gap between germline ends came to 8 bases. This CDR3 spans 15 amino acids. The germline gives CDR1 SGHRS, CDR2 YFSETQ. CDR3 sequence (DNA): TGCGCCAGCAGCTTGGGCGGACTTTCCTACAATGAGCAGTTCTTC. Translated, it gives CASSLGGLSYNEQFF. The entire variable domain, with the rest obtained from reference TRBV5-1 and TRBJ2-1, is as follows: KAGVTQTPRYLIKTRGQQVTLSCSPISGHRSVSWYQQTPGQGLQFLFEYFSETQRNKGNFPGRFSGRQFSNSRSEMNVSTLELGDSALYLCASSLGGLSYNEQFFGPGTRLTVL.

The V gene is TRBV7-2, the J gene TRBJ1-6, with unresolved D. V gave up 3 bases and J gave up 8 bases, with 11 bases separating them. Germline V gene data show CDR1 as SGHTA and CDR2 as FQGNSA. The length of the CDR3 is 14 residues. CDR3 nucleotides: TGTGCCAGCAGCTTTACACCAAGGGATTCACCCCTCCACTTT. This codes for CASSFTPRDSPLHF.

In this sample, this clonotype turned up once. The rearrangement uses TRBV12-5 and TRBJ2-5; a weak D match, TRBD1 (6 bases). Germline assignment: CDR1 LGHNT and CDR2 FRNRAP. Trimming cost V 5 bases and J 5 bases, with 15 bases left between them. The CDR3 spans 14 residues. CDR3 amino acids: CASGLARGVETQYF. For the CDR3, the DNA is TGTGCTAGTGGTCTGGCCAGGGGAGTTGAGACCCAGTACTTC.

V gene TRBV4-2 combines with J gene TRBJ2-2; 9 bases line up with TRBD1. The CDR3 spans 16 residues. The J segment lost 1 base and the V segment lost 0 bases, leaving 0 bases of the junction unmatched. Per the germline V gene, CDR1 is LGHNA and CDR2 is YNFKEQ. Here the CDR3 reads CASSQETGGNTGELFF. The CDR3 DNA is TGTGCCAGCAGCCAAGAGACAGGGGGGAACACCGGGGAGCTGTTTTTT.

This chain uses TRBV28 with TRBJ2-6, with D perhaps matching TRBD1 (5 bases). CDR3 length: 15 residues. Germline V gene data show CDR1 as MDHEN and CDR2 as SYDVKM. V was shortened by 7 bases and J by 2 bases, with 12 bases between the two germline ends. The CDR3 nucleotides read TGTGCCAGCACCAAACAGGTGCCTGGGGCCAACGTCCTGACTTTC. This sequence encodes CASTKQVPGANVLTF.

This chain links TRBV14 with TRBJ2-1, with TRBD2 matching over 11 bases. Germline V gene lookup returns CDR1 SGHDN and CDR2 FVKESK. CDR3 length: 20 residues. Trimming at V came to 2 bases and at J to 0 bases, leaving 12 bases not matched to a gene. CDR3 protein: CASSQTTSGKGFSSYNEQFF. In DNA form, the CDR3 reads TGTGCCAGCAGCCAAACGACTAGCGGGAAAGGATTCAGCTCCTACAATGAGCAGTTCTTC. The variable domain in full, with the rest retrieved from reference TRBV14 and TRBJ2-1, is EAGVTQFPSHSVIEKGQTVTLRCDPISGHDNLYWYRRVMGKEIKFLLHFVKESKQDESGMPNNRFLAERTGGTYSTLKVQPAELEDSGVYFCASSQTTSGKGFSSYNEQFFGPGTRLTVL.

The CDR3 region is CASSPGVVGGGSPLHF. CDR3 nucleotides: TGTGCCAGCAGTCCAGGGGTCGTCGGAGGGGGGTCACCCCTCCACTTT. This chain uses TRBV6-6 with TRBJ1-6; possibly TRBD1 for D (6 bases). In germline, CDR1 is MNHNY, CDR2 SVGAGI (reference sequence). CDR3 size: 16 residues. Trimming removed 5 bases at V and 10 bases at J, with 21 bases between.

J is TRBJ1-5 and V is TRBV5-6, with D possibly being TRBD1 (5 bases). This CDR3 spans 11 amino acids. Per the germline V gene, CDR1 is SGHDT and CDR2 is YYEEEE. Trimming stripped 8 bases from V and 4 bases from J, with 7 bases between. CDR3 sequence reads: CARGENQPQHF. The CDR3 DNA follows: TGTGCCAGAGGGGAAAATCAGCCCCAGCATTTT.

The rearrangement uses TRBV5-6 and TRBJ1-5; TRBD1 matches 8 bases. The CDR3 covers 15 residues. V lost 1 base, J lost 2 bases, and 2 bases stayed unmatched. Germline CDR1 SGHDT, CDR2 YYEEEE. In DNA, the CDR3 is TGTGCCAGCAGCTTGAAGGGACAGGGCAATCAGCCCCAGCATTTT. Protein sequence: CASSLKGQGNQPQHF.

The chain couples TRBV19 to TRBJ1-2; D might be TRBD1 (5 bases). The V end was cut by 5 bases, the J end by 8 bases, with 18 bases between. Germline CDR1 and CDR2: LNHDA and SQIVND (reference sequence). The CDR3 has 14 residues. The CDR3 loop reads CASSPRTRAGGYTF. In DNA form, the CDR3 reads TGTGCCAGTAGTCCCCGAACCAGGGCAGGGGGCTACACCTTC. Looking up the rest from reference TRBV19 and TRBJ1-2 gives the full variable domain: DGGITQSPKYLFRKEGQNVTLSCEQNLNHDAMYWYRQDPGQGLRLIYYSQIVNDFQKGDIAEGYSVSREKKESFPLTVTSAQKNPTAFYLCASSPRTRAGGYTFGSGTRLTVV.

J is TRBJ2-1 and V is TRBV27; tentatively, D is TRBD2 (6 bases). V lost 5 bases and J 12 bases, leaving 17 bases between the germline ends. The CDR3 loop spans 13 amino acids. Germline V CDR1 and CDR2: MNHEY, SMNVEV (reference sequence). Here the CDR3 reads CASSRRLAEGQFF. The CDR3 region has the DNA TGTGCCAGCAGTCGTCGTTTAGCGGAAGGGCAGTTCTTC.

The V and J genes are TRBV9 and TRBJ2-7, with D possibly being TRBD1 (6 bases). V gave up 4 bases and J gave up 2 bases, with 13 bases separating them. The CDR3 spans 14 residues. The germline CDR1 and CDR2 sequences are SGDLS and YYNGEE. The CDR3 here is CASSLTGLTYEQYF. The CDR3 nucleotides are TGTGCCAGCAGCCTCACAGGGTTAACCTACGAGCAGTACTTC.

V gene TRBV28 combines with J gene TRBJ1-6, with D possibly being TRBD1 (6 bases). This CDR3 is 15 amino acids long. Germline V gene lookup returns CDR1 MDHEN and CDR2 SYDVKM. V gave up 6 bases and J gave up 10 bases, with 19 bases separating them. The CDR3: CASSAQGYGDSPLHF. The DNA for the CDR3 is TGTGCCAGCAGCGCACAGGGATACGGCGACTCACCCCTCCACTTT. Complete variable domain (other parts from reference TRBV28 and TRBJ1-6): DVKVTQSSRYLVKRTGEKVFLECVQDMDHENMFWYRQDPGLGLRLIYFSYDVKMKEKGDIPEGYSVSREKKERFSLILESASTNQTSMYLCASSAQGYGDSPLHFGNGTRLTVT.

The chain recombines TRBV29-1 with TRBJ2-7; 8 positions match TRBD2. The CDR3 has 13 residues. V lost 5 bases to trimming and J lost 2 bases; unmatched junction nucleotides: 5. CDR1 is SQVTM and CDR2 is ANQGSEA in the germline V gene. CDR3 bases: TGCAGCGTTAAGATTAGCGGGGCCTACGAGCAGTACTTC. Translation: CSVKISGAYEQYF.

The chain carries TRBV5-5 and TRBJ2-1, with D tentatively TRBD2 (5 bases). The V gene's germline CDR1 is SGHKS and CDR2 YYEKEE (reference sequence). The CDR3 loop spans 12 amino acids. Trimming removed 0 bases from V and 8 bases from J, with 6 bases in between. The CDR3 nucleotides read TGTGCCAGCAGCTTGGTGGAGGATGAGCAGTTCTTC. Residues: CASSLVEDEQFF.

This chain connects TRBV7-2 to TRBJ1-2; a possible D gene is TRBD1 (6 bases). Looked up from germline, CDR1 is SGHTA and CDR2 is FQGNSA. With 5 bases removed from V and 4 bases from J, the gap between germline ends came to 17 bases. The length of the CDR3 is 15 residues. In DNA, the CDR3 is TGTGCCAGCAGCGTGAGACAGGTGGTGGGCTATGGCTACACCTTC. As protein: CASSVRQVVGYGYTF.

The CDR3 reads CASSSLRYRDYGYTF. The CDR3 bases are TGTGCCAGCAGCTCGCTTAGGTACAGGGATTATGGCTACACCTTC. The V gene is TRBV7-2, the J gene TRBJ1-2; D possibly corresponds to TRBD1 (6 bases). Germline V gives CDR1 SGHTA, CDR2 FQGNSA. Trimming cost V 4 bases and J 5 bases, with 17 bases left between them. This CDR3 contains 15 residues.

The chain couples TRBV20-1 to TRBJ2-3; 7 bases fit TRBD2. Germline V gene data show CDR1 as DFQATT and CDR2 as SNEGSKA (reference sequence). The V segment lost 2 bases and the J segment 2 bases; nucleotides outside the gene matches: 7. The CDR3 has 15 amino acids. DNA of the CDR3: TGCAGTGCTAGAAGACCTAGCGGATACACAGATACGCAGTATTTT. It codes for CSARRPSGYTDTQYF.